The entry below describes one T cell receptor beta chain. Its cognate antigen is unknown. Having been cultured for ten to eleven days, the cells underwent CD4+ T cell isolation. None of the vaccinated had previously contracted SARS-CoV-2, and their nucleocapsid antibodies tested negative. Some clones are missing from TCRdb's copy, which holds only in-frame ones; the method was immunoSEQ multiplex PCR. Of tens of thousands of clones listed, approximately 65% are singletons. Per the germline V gene, CDR1 is KGHDR and CDR2 is SFDVKD. V was trimmed by 5 bases and J by 3 bases, leaving 5 bases between them. The CDR3 totals 12 residues. This entry comes from a study of vaccination effects on CD4 cells after COVID-19. Study details: Expansion with viral peptide pools was applied to antigen-specific CD4+ T cells by the ViraFEST assay prior to sequencing.

Study-wide results and limits: Clones induced by infection and by vaccine showed marked clonal contraction late after vaccination. The study dataset contains few convalescent patients and includes no early post-infection timepoints.

The TCR sequence derives from a human donor who received a COVID-19 vaccine. This material consisted of CD4+ T cells from PBMCs cultured without peptide, taken before COVID-19 vaccination. V usage is TRBV24-1 and J usage is TRBJ2-3; unclear D gene. CDR3 nucleotides: TGTGCCACCAGTGGGGATACAGATACGCAGTATTTT. It specifies CATSGDTDTQYF.